These T cell receptor beta chains were read from a single sample in a study of T cell changes during pregnancy in multiple sclerosis. The repertoire was sequenced with immunoSEQ multiplex PCR; TCRdb's copy has only in-frame clones and lacks some. Among 40,000 or so clones listed, 90% were seen once. The source was CD4+ T cells from peripheral blood mononuclear cells, collected in the first trimester of pregnancy. These receptors came from a female donor in good health, enrolled as a control in a pregnancy study. Both conserved end residues are trimmed from each CDR3.

v_call	j_call	cdr3_aa
TRBV20-1	TRBJ1-1	SAPMNTEAF
TRBV4-2	TRBJ1-2	ASSQEKQHGYT
TRBV25-1	TRBJ2-5	ASSERSTRSETQY
TRBV7-9	TRBJ2-5	ASSFTGTGARETQY
TRBV15	TRBJ1-2	ATSVNPGQGPGYT
TRBV14	TRBJ1-3	ASSQHARTSGNTIY
TRBV5-1	TRBJ1-2	ASTARGTNYGYT
TRBV2	TRBJ1-3	ASSPGDRGNTIY
TRBV30	TRBJ2-5	AWRATRETQY
TRBV30	TRBJ1-5	AWSVLPSGQPQH
TRBV6-1	TRBJ2-1	ASSAIRGGGVNEQF
TRBV10-3	TRBJ1-4	AIRHDRDEKLF
TRBV21-1	TRBJ2-3	ASSKGGRGGTDTQY
TRBV5-1	TRBJ2-7	ASSLERLSGGLEY
TRBV7-2	TRBJ1-4	ASSFFSGGEKLF
TRBV4-3	TRBJ1-6	ASSQEGREDSPLH
TRBV29-1	TRBJ2-1	SLDRGGTEQF
TRBV5-1	TRBJ2-7	ASRPDTPYEQY
TRBV6-5	TRBJ2-5	ASSPKRGGPTTQY
TRBV19	TRBJ1-5	ASRDPNQPQH
TRBV7-9	TRBJ1-1	ASSLYRTGTSTEAF
TRBV19	TRBJ1-1	ASRDRGHGNTEAF
TRBV7-9	TRBJ2-7	ASARGDREGLKQY
TRBV28	TRBJ2-5	ASSLSGTGGTRETQY
TRBV19	TRBJ2-5	ASSIAWAGGEETQY
TRBV7-2	TRBJ1-5	ASSLGANNQPQH
TRBV7-9	TRBJ1-6	ASSVSSRQSSYNSPLH
TRBV6-1	TRBJ1-2	ASSEAGSKGGYT
TRBV4-3	TRBJ2-1	ASSHRQGIYNEQF
TRBV6-5	TRBJ1-1	ASRTAGLNTEAF
TRBV5-4	TRBJ1-6	ATGSRTSSSYNSPLH
TRBV6-5	TRBJ2-1	ASSSGGTGAKQF
TRBV25-1	TRBJ2-7	ASSELGTGAYEQY
TRBV11-2	TRBJ1-2	ASSGGGRYGYT
TRBV18	TRBJ2-2	ASSSERIRDTGELF
TRBV7-9	TRBJ1-5	ASSPDSNQPQH
TRBV5-1	TRBJ2-7	ASSPQRGDTYEQY
TRBV4-1	TRBJ1-5	ASSQVWRGGQPQH
TRBV6-1	TRBJ1-2	ASSIGPGANYGYT
TRBV19	TRBJ1-5	ASSATGVPSNQPQH
TRBV7-9	TRBJ1-2	ASSLDPGQGARGYT
TRBV9	TRBJ1-2	ASSLRSGGDHGYT
TRBV18	TRBJ2-7	ASSPRVGSEQY
TRBV6-6	TRBJ1-5	ASTGGSTQPQH